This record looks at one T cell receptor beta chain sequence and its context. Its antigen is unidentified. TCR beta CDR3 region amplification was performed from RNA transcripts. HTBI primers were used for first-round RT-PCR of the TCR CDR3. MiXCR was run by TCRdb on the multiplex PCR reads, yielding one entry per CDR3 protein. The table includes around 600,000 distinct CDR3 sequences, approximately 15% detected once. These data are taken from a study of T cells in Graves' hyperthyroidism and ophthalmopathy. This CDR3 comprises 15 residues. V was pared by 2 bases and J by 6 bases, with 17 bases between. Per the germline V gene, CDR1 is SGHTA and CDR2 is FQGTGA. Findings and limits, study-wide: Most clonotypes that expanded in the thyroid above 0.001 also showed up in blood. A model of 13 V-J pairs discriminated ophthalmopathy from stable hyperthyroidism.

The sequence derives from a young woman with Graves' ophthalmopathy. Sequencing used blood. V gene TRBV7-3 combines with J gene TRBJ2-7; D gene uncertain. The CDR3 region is CASSLGPASVREQYF. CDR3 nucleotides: TGTGCCAGCAGCTTAGGGCCAGCCAGCGTCCGCGAGCAGTACTTC.